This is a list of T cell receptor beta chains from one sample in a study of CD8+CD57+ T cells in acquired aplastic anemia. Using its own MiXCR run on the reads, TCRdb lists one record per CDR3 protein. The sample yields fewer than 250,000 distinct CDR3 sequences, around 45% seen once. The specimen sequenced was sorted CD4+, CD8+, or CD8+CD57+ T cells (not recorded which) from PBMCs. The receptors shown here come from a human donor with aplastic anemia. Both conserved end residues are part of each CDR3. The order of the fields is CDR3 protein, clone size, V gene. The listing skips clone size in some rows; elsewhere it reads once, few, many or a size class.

CASSIQGQNEKLFF - TRBV19
CATSRWLSGGLISTGELFF many TRBV15
CASSTGQAFYEQYF - TRBV27
CASSEGQNYGYTF many TRBV10-2
CASSGRQRMSSYNEQFF - TRBV10-3
CASSLGQAGESTDTQYF - TRBV11-3
CASVGSFEQFF - TRBV25-1
CASSQNQQIRTQPQHF once TRBV12-3/TRBV12-4
CASSSRDSEANYGYTF many TRBV7-9
CASSQPRYEQYF many TRBV16
CATSGGGRPRNIQYF - TRBV15
CASSFRGRDEQYF many TRBV7-9
CSSLVPRGADTQYF many TRBV29-1
CATSRGALKETQYF - TRBV15
CASSSRDIEQFF - TRBV7-6
CASSGSRAMITDTQYF many TRBV7-6
CASSLSQFAGNTIYF few TRBV28
CGTSRQGSSYSEQFF once TRBV15
CAISESLGRNQPQHF - TRBV10-3
CASSEDSGNTIYF many TRBV9
CASSLGGQDEQYF many TRBV7-9
CASSGSGTGGIIGLTEQYF - TRBV25-1
CASSLVYGGGETQYF many TRBV7-8
CASSPQNSRHGELFF many TRBV14
CASSQGSTAVSSYNEQFF - TRBV5-1
CASSSRLQNYGYTF - TRBV7-8
CASSELIFPGWHEKLFF once TRBV25-1
CASSVEGTEDEQYF many TRBV9